The 32 T cell receptor beta chains listed next were all sequenced from one sample in a study of OX40 agonist ivuxolimab in advanced cancers. The assay was immunoSEQ multiplex PCR, and TCRdb's table has in-frame clones only and misses some. The sample contains tens of thousands of clones, around 94% of which appear only once. The sample consisted of CD4+ or CD8+ T cells sorted from blood, taken in a trial of the OX40 agonist ivuxolimab. The receptors here all came from an adult with an advanced solid tumor such as melanoma, head and neck, liver or kidney cancer.

V gene TRBV6-5 combines with J gene TRBJ2-2; D is undetermined. The CDR3 is made up of 13 amino acids. Germline V lookup: CDR1 MNHEY, CDR2 SVGAGI. V shed 2 bases and J shed 2 bases, with 3 bases lying between them. Here the CDR3 reads CASSYHNTGELFF. CDR3 in DNA: TGTGCCAGCAGTTACCATAACACCGGGGAGCTGTTTTTT.

The V call is TRBV28, the J call TRBJ1-3; D not resolved. Trimming cost V 5 bases and J 0 bases, with 5 bases left between them. There are 13 residues in the CDR3. Germline-derived CDR1 and CDR2 are MDHEN and SYDVKM. CDR3 nucleotide sequence: TGTGCCAGCAGTCTCCGCTCTGGAAACACCATATATTTT. Protein sequence: CASSLRSGNTIYF.

This clone was observed once. The chain joins TRBV5-4 to TRBJ2-7, with 7 nucleotides matching TRBD2. The CDR3 covers 15 residues. V gave up 4 bases and J gave up 2 bases; unmatched junction bases: 9. Germline assignment: CDR1 SGHNT and CDR2 YYREEE (reference sequence). The CDR3 coding sequence is TGTGCCAGCAGCCCCGGATGGGGGGGGACCTACGAGCAGTACTTC. Its translation: CASSPGWGGTYEQYF.

The chain combines TRBV27 with TRBJ1-2, with D unclear. Germline values: CDR1 MNHEY, CDR2 SMNVEV (reference sequence). V was shortened by 4 bases and J by 8 bases, with 20 bases between the two germline ends. The CDR3 consists of 15 residues. CDR3 protein: CASSSSGALLDGYTF. The CDR3 region has the DNA TGTGCCAGCAGTTCCTCGGGCGCCCTGCTGGACGGCTACACCTTC.

This rearrangement joins TRBV5-4 to TRBJ1-2, with D maybe TRBD1 (6 bases). Germline CDR1 reads SGHNT; CDR2 reads YYREEE (reference sequence). Trimming pared 6 bases from V and 4 bases from J, leaving 22 bases between. The length of the CDR3 is 16 residues. The CDR3 nucleotides read TGTGCCAGCACGCAAGACGGGGGCCAGTTTTTCTATGGCTACACCTTC. It translates to CASTQDGGQFFYGYTF.

A word on this clone: The same CDR3 arises from other DNA sequences in this sample as well. The chain is built from TRBV28 and TRBJ2-5; D is uncertain. V lost 6 bases and J 6 bases, leaving 8 bases between the germline ends. The CDR3 sequence is 11 residues long. Germline V gene lookup returns CDR1 MDHEN and CDR2 SYDVKM. The CDR3 sequence: CASSSVKTQYF. The CDR3 DNA is TGTGCCAGCAGCTCTGTCAAGACCCAGTACTTC.

The J gene is TRBJ2-3, the V gene TRBV7-3; a possible D gene is TRBD1 (6 bases). This CDR3 is built from 15 residues. V lost 0 bases to trimming and J lost 5 bases, with 12 bases between them. Germline V gene data show CDR1 as SGHTA and CDR2 as FQGTGA. DNA for the CDR3: TGTGCCAGCAGCTTAACGTCAGGGGTGGGAGATACGCAGTATTTT. Its translation: CASSLTSGVGDTQYF.

This chain connects TRBV6-6 to TRBJ1-1; TRBD1 is a possible D gene (5 bases). CDR1 and CDR2 from the germline V gene are MNHNY and SVGAGI (reference sequence). V lost 5 bases to trimming and J lost 4 bases, with 11 bases between them. The CDR3 covers 13 residues. The CDR3 protein is CASSVGGSTEAFF. CDR3 in DNA: TGTGCCAGCAGTGTTGGGGGTAGCACTGAAGCTTTCTTT.

This rearrangement joins TRBV11-2 to TRBJ2-7; TRBD2 matches 9 bases. CDR3 size: 14 residues. Germline V gene data show CDR1 as SGHAT and CDR2 as FQNNGV. J gave up 6 bases and V 2 bases, and 5 bases lay outside the gene matches. The CDR3 DNA reads as TGTGCCAGCAGCTTACTCGCGGGAGGGCCCGAGCAGTACTTC. This translates into CASSLLAGGPEQYF.

This clone was detected only once. The chain recombines TRBV5-1 with TRBJ1-3; TRBD1 might be the D (6 bases). Between the trimmed V and J ends, which lost 0 bases and 3 bases, there was a span of 16 bases. CDR3 length: 17 residues. Germline V gene sequence: CDR1 SGHRS, CDR2 YFSETQ. CDR3 DNA sequence: TGCGCCAGCAGCTTGGCCGAATGGGGGACATATGGAAACACCATATATTTT. This codes for CASSLAEWGTYGNTIYF.

The CDR3 nucleotides are TGTGCCAGCAGCTTTCACTCAACCTACGAGCAGTACTTC. Residues: CASSFHSTYEQYF. V is TRBV7-2 and J is TRBJ2-7; D unclear. This CDR3 contains 13 residues. The V gene lost 3 bases and the J gene lost 2 bases, with 8 bases spanning the gap. Germline-derived CDR1 and CDR2 are SGHTA and FQGNSA.

This sequence joins TRBV11-2 and TRBJ2-5; possibly TRBD2 for D (5 bases). The CDR3 runs to 14 residues. V was trimmed by 1 base and J by 0 bases, leaving 6 bases between them. Germline V gives CDR1 SGHAT, CDR2 FQNNGV. The DNA of the CDR3 is TGTGCCAGCAGCTTAGGGAGGTACCAAGAGACCCAGTACTTC. The encoded protein is CASSLGRYQETQYF.

The V and J genes are TRBV27 and TRBJ1-2; TRBD1 might be the D (5 bases). This CDR3 spans 14 amino acids. Germline V lookup: CDR1 MNHEY, CDR2 SMNVEV (reference sequence). V lost 5 bases to trimming and J lost 5 bases, with 15 bases between them. This CDR3 reads CASSGEWGEYGYTF. DNA for the CDR3: TGTGCCAGCAGTGGAGAGTGGGGCGAGTATGGCTACACCTTC.

The V gene is TRBV4-2, the J gene TRBJ2-5, with unresolved D. Between the trimmed V and J ends, which lost 4 bases and 5 bases, there was a span of 14 bases. The CDR3 extends over 14 amino acids. CDR1 and CDR2 from the germline V gene are LGHNA and YNFKEQ. CDR3 region: CASSLVLLSETQYF. For the CDR3, the DNA is TGTGCCAGCAGCCTAGTTTTGTTGTCGGAGACCCAGTACTTC.

The rearrangement uses TRBV19 and TRBJ1-2, with D uncertain. V was shortened by 8 bases and J by 1 base, with 8 bases between the two germline ends. This CDR3 region has 12 residues. Looked up from germline, CDR1 is LNHDA and CDR2 is SQIVND (reference sequence). The CDR3 coding sequence is TGTGCCAGTTCTTGGCTTAACTATGGCTACACCTTC. Its protein is CASSWLNYGYTF.

CDR3 bases: TGTGCCAGCAGTTACGTGGGTAATCAAGAGACCCAGTACTTC. This gives the protein CASSYVGNQETQYF. The V call is TRBV6-5, the J call TRBJ2-5; D not certain. This CDR3 has 14 residues. Trimming took 2 bases from V and 2 from J, leaving 9 bases between them. Germline V CDR1 and CDR2: MNHEY, SVGAGI.

The chain couples TRBV12-5 to TRBJ2-7; D remains ambiguous. The ends were cut back, 6 bases at V and 3 bases at J, with 9 bases in the middle. The CDR3 sequence is 12 residues long. The germline V gene encodes CDR1 LGHNT and CDR2 FRNRAP. Here the CDR3 DNA reads TGTGCTAGTGGATCGACAATCTACGAGCAGTACTTC. Encoded protein: CASGSTIYEQYF.

This rearrangement joins TRBV6-5 to TRBJ1-1; D might be TRBD1 (6 bases). V was cut by 5 bases and J by 6 bases, with 19 bases left in between. The V gene's germline CDR1 is MNHEY and CDR2 SVGAGI. The CDR3 runs to 15 residues. CDR3 DNA: TGTGCCAGCAGTCAGATACAGGGCAACGGGGCTGAAGCTTTCTTT. Its protein is CASSQIQGNGAEAFF.

The chain carries TRBV28 and TRBJ2-1; 8 bases map to TRBD1. The CDR3 consists of 17 residues. The J segment lost 5 bases and the V segment lost 5 bases, leaving 14 bases of the junction unmatched. Germline-derived CDR1 and CDR2 are MDHEN and SYDVKM. The CDR3 protein is CASSRPQGAAVDNEQFF. CDR3 nucleotides: TGTGCCAGCAGTCGACCTCAGGGGGCGGCGGTGGACAATGAGCAGTTCTTC.

V usage is TRBV7-9 and J usage is TRBJ2-3; 9 bases are a match to TRBD2. The CDR3 consists of 14 residues. CDR1 SEHNR and CDR2 FQNEAQ come from the germline V gene (reference sequence). After removal of 5 bases from V and 8 bases from J, the junction contained 8 bases not matched to a gene. CDR3 protein: CASSKVAGEGTQYF. The CDR3 nucleotides read TGTGCCAGCAGCAAGGTAGCGGGAGAGGGTACGCAGTATTTT. The entire variable domain, with the rest obtained from reference TRBV7-9 and TRBJ2-3, is as follows: DTGVSQNPRHKITKRGQNVTFRCDPISEHNRLYWYRQTLGQGPEFLTYFQNEAQLEKSRLLSDRFSAERPKGSFSTLEIQRTEQGDSAMYLCASSKVAGEGTQYFGPGTRLTVL.

The chain combines TRBV6-1 with TRBJ1-1, with D perhaps matching TRBD1 (5 bases). With 2 bases removed from V and 0 bases from J, the gap between germline ends came to 7 bases. The CDR3 is 14 residues long. Per the germline V gene, CDR1 is MNHNS and CDR2 is SASEGT. This CDR3 is CASSERGLNTEAFF. In DNA form, the CDR3 reads TGTGCCAGCAGTGAACGGGGGTTGAACACTGAAGCTTTCTTT.

The genes are TRBV4-2 and TRBJ2-7, with unresolved D. The CDR3 loop spans 12 amino acids. Germline-derived CDR1 and CDR2 are LGHNA and YNFKEQ. The V gene lost 4 bases and the J gene lost 0 bases, with 4 bases spanning the gap. The CDR3 DNA follows: TGTGCCAGCAGCCCTAGCTCCTACGAGCAGTACTTC. It codes for CASSPSSYEQYF.

This clone was seen a few times. V gene TRBV10-3 combines with J gene TRBJ2-7, with D possibly TRBD2 on 8 matching bases. V was shortened by 0 bases and J by 3 bases, with 15 bases between the two germline ends. Germline assignment: CDR1 ENHRY and CDR2 SYGVKD. CDR3 length equals 16 residues. CDR3 coding DNA: TGTGCCATCAGTGAGTCCCGGGGGGGACAGCTCTACGAGCAGTACTTC. This gives the protein CAISESRGGQLYEQYF.

V and J are TRBV6-1 and TRBJ1-5; TRBD1 might be the D (5 bases). CDR3 size: 14 residues. Germline V gene lookup returns CDR1 MNHNS and CDR2 SASEGT. V was cut by 4 bases and J by 5 bases, with 12 bases left in between. The CDR3 DNA reads TGTGCCAGCAGTGTTTGGACAAATGATCAGCCCCAGCATTTT. Translating gives CASSVWTNDQPQHF.

This clone came up a few times. The J gene is TRBJ1-5, the V gene TRBV28; no firm D call. Germline CDR1 and CDR2: MDHEN and SYDVKM. CDR3 length: 13 amino acids. Trimming took off 8 bases at V and 6 bases at J, with 14 bases between the two ends. The CDR3 DNA is TGTGCCAGCGCCGAGACGGCTGGTCAGCCCCAGCATTTT. It is translated as CASAETAGQPQHF.

The chain combines TRBV7-8 with TRBJ2-1; 7 bases fit TRBD2. Looked up from germline, CDR1 is SGHVS and CDR2 is FQNEAQ. CDR3 size: 15 residues. Germline trimming cut 1 base from V and 1 base from J; bases unmatched to any gene: 1. CDR3 region: CASSLDSGSYNEQFF. The DNA for the CDR3 is TGTGCCAGCAGCTTAGATAGCGGGTCCTACAATGAGCAGTTCTTC.

V gene TRBV7-9 combines with J gene TRBJ2-1; D remains ambiguous. The CDR3 extends over 13 amino acids. V dropped 1 base and J dropped 6 bases, with 7 bases sitting between them. Germline values: CDR1 SEHNR, CDR2 FQNEAQ (reference sequence). The CDR3 here is CASSLGTFNEQFF. CDR3 in DNA: TGTGCCAGCAGCTTAGGGACCTTCAATGAGCAGTTCTTC.

The chain joins TRBV19 to TRBJ1-1; D ambiguous. Trimming pared 3 bases from V and 6 bases from J, leaving 14 bases between. CDR3 size: 14 residues. Germline loops: CDR1 LNHDA, CDR2 SQIVND (reference sequence). CDR3 coding DNA: TGTGCCAGTAGTATCCCGGGCGCATACGCTGAAGCTTTCTTT. Protein sequence: CASSIPGAYAEAFF.

The V gene is TRBV5-1, the J gene TRBJ2-5, with TRBD2 as a possible D gene (5 bases). Germline CDR1 SGHRS, CDR2 YFSETQ. The CDR3 sequence is 16 residues long. The germline V and J ends were trimmed by 0 bases and 2 bases, with 14 bases remaining between them. CDR3 nucleotide sequence: TGCGCCAGCAGCTTGGGACTACCTAGTATTCAAGAGACCCAGTACTTC. It encodes CASSLGLPSIQETQYF.

The chain combines TRBV20-1 with TRBJ2-2; D not certain. Germline V gene data show CDR1 as DFQATT and CDR2 as SNEGSKA (reference sequence). The CDR3 contains 11 residues. Trimming left V 2 bases short and J 8 bases short, with 6 bases between. The CDR3 sequence: CSARRSGELFF. CDR3 bases: TGCAGTGCTAGAAGGTCGGGGGAGCTGTTTTTT.

V usage is TRBV27 and J usage is TRBJ2-1, with D possibly matching TRBD2 (7 bases). The germline gives CDR1 MNHEY, CDR2 SMNVEV (reference sequence). The CDR3 loop spans 13 amino acids. Trimming took 5 bases from V and 8 from J, leaving 13 bases between them. As DNA, the CDR3 is TGTGCCAGCAGTCTAGGGGGGGCCCATGAGCAGTTCTTC. This translates into CASSLGGAHEQFF.

The chain recombines TRBV5-6 with TRBJ2-5; no reliable D call. This CDR3 comprises 14 residues. V dropped 0 bases and J dropped 2 bases, with 8 bases sitting between them. Germline CDR1 SGHDT, CDR2 YYEEEE. The CDR3 DNA reads as TGTGCCAGCAGCTTGGGACCGCCGCAAGAGACCCAGTACTTC. This translates into CASSLGPPQETQYF.